This TCR beta chain was recorded in a study of blood T cells in healthy people across ages. On this clonotype: Its antigen is unidentified.

Next came a second PCR, run for roughly 6 to 11 cycles, which used a sample-barcoded 5' primer along with a J-beta primer mix. Tags on each cDNA molecule came from a template-switch adaptor with 12 random nucleotides. TCRdb analysed the 5' RACE reads with MiXCR anew, one entry per CDR3 protein. The table shows around 650,000 distinct CDR3 sequences, with about 30% occurring only once. Overall study findings and caveats: Roughly linearly, TCR beta diversity per million T cells fell as age increased.

The V and J ends lost 4 bases and 9 bases respectively, with 19 bases between them. Per the germline V gene, CDR1 is LGHDT and CDR2 is YNNKEL (reference sequence). CDR3 length: 16 amino acids. This TCR was recovered from a woman aged 80 or older in good health. This chain connects TRBV3-1 to TRBJ1-6; D possibly corresponds to TRBD1 (6 bases). The sample was blood. The CDR3 nucleotides are TGTGCCAGCAGCCCCCTGGGGAGGGGGGTCTCTTCACCCCTCCACTTT. It is translated as CASSPLGRGVSSPLHF.